The clone carrying this TCR beta chain appeared a single time. The V gene end was trimmed by 2 bases and the J gene end by 2 bases; junction bases not matched to a gene: 6. The CDR3 spans 15 residues. Germline V CDR1 and CDR2: SEHNR, FQNEAQ (reference sequence). This sample was taken from a study of blood T cell repertoires in COVID-19. Study as a whole: Material from acute and convalescent COVID-19 was sourced from the United States, Italy and Spain.

TCRdb keeps only in-frame clones here, not all; method: immunoSEQ multiplex PCR. The sample lists fewer than 250,000 clones, around nine tenths occurring once. Sequencing was performed on peripheral blood. This chain links TRBV7-9 with TRBJ2-7; 7 nucleotides align to TRBD1. The TCR comes from a woman aged 55-69 years who had recovered from COVID-19. The CDR3 nucleotides are TGTGCCAGCAGCTTACCGACAGGGTTCGCCTACGAGCAGTACTTC. This sequence encodes CASSLPTGFAYEQYF. The full variable domain, rest sourced from reference TRBV7-9 and TRBJ2-7, is DTGVSQNPRHKITKRGQNVTFRCDPISEHNRLYWYRQTLGQGPEFLTYFQNEAQLEKSRLLSDRFSAERPKGSFSTLEIQRTEQGDSAMYLCASSLPTGFAYEQYFGPGTRLTVT.